These T cell receptor beta chains were read from a single sample in a study of molecular identifiers for immune sequencing clone quantification. TCRdb re-called the PCR reads with MiXCR, one entry per CDR3 protein. Here the sample spans a few hundred thousand distinct CDR3 sequences, roughly a quarter being singletons. Sequenced input: naive CD8+ T cells from blood, with Jurkat cell RNA spiked in. The receptor source for this set is a human donor in good health. Some libraries in this study had Jurkat cell RNA spiked in. CDR3s leave out the opening cysteine and the closing phenylalanine or tryptophan. The order of the fields is clone size, J gene, V gene, D gene, CDR3 protein. D genes are given only for firm matches. Clone size, where shown, is once, few, many, or a class for clones that have expanded.

few,TRBJ2-5,TRBV12-3/TRBV12-4,.,ASSLTATSRPQY
many,TRBJ2-5,TRBV20-1,TRBD1,SASPSTGVQETQY
many,TRBJ2-7,TRBV4-1,.,ASSQVMQGHEQY
many,TRBJ1-1,TRBV24-1,.,ATSSSDSTTAEAF
many,TRBJ2-3,TRBV7-9,.,ASTPVGVDTQY
.,TRBJ2-7,TRBV29-1,.,SVLSRDTYEQY
.,TRBJ2-2,TRBV9,.,ASSVGSGVLYTGELF
few,TRBJ2-7,TRBV6-1,.,ASSGLSAGKSYEQY
few,TRBJ1-2,TRBV7-9,TRBD1,ASSLWTGEQRIYGYT
.,TRBJ1-5,TRBV7-9,.,ARSALAGNQPQQ
.,TRBJ2-5,TRBV7-6,.,ASSLVAIIETQY
.,TRBJ2-7,TRBV2,TRBD2,ASRAVISGSAHEQY
many,TRBJ1-2,TRBV19,.,ASSIESNYGYT
.,TRBJ1-1,TRBV3-1,.,ASSPTGANEAF
few,TRBJ2-2,TRBV12-3/TRBV12-4,.,ASSLGRGGELF
.,TRBJ2-7,TRBV7-9,.,AGSLGQASEQY
many,TRBJ2-5,TRBV9,.,ASSPHGEYQETQY
.,TRBJ2-7,TRBV11-2,TRBD2,ASSPGRASGLYKQY
many,TRBJ1-1,TRBV19,.,ASSIHHDQKMNTEAF
few,TRBJ1-5,TRBV28,.,ASSPTQPAGSNQPQH
few,TRBJ2-5,TRBV2,.,ASFRSPGQTQETQY
many,TRBJ1-5,TRBV28,TRBD1,ASSPGTGYGNQPQH
few,TRBJ2-1,TRBV27,.,ASSARRALLPSDEQF
few,TRBJ2-7,TRBV20-1,.,SASHSYEQY
many,TRBJ2-4,TRBV5-1,.,ASSLSALRADIQY
many,TRBJ2-7,TRBV27,TRBD2,ASSLAGGPSYEQY
many,TRBJ2-5,TRBV29-1,.,SVVASEQETQY
many,TRBJ2-3,TRBV7-6,.,ASSLAERLDTQY
few,TRBJ2-4,TRBV24-1,.,ATSDAGTKNIQY
.,TRBJ1-6,TRBV13,.,ASSLGLGSPLH
few,TRBJ2-7,TRBV6-6,.,ASSYSPTEGRYEQY
.,TRBJ2-5,TRBV4-1,TRBD2,VSSQGLAGGPEETQY
many,TRBJ2-7,TRBV20-1,TRBD2,SARDSTSGYEQY
many,TRBJ2-7,TRBV6-6,.,ASSWLGVDEQY
many,TRBJ2-6,TRBV5-6,TRBD1,ASNYRGAGANVLT
many,TRBJ2-1,TRBV29-1,.,SVTSPAEF
once,TRBJ2-7,TRBV19,.,ASSIVDTAYEQY
.,TRBJ2-7,TRBV7-2,.,ASSLGPWWADYEQY
many,TRBJ2-1,TRBV5-1,.,ASTLSQGSYNEQF
many,TRBJ1-4,TRBV5-1,.,ASSSGRNNEKLF
.,TRBJ1-5,TRBV12-3/TRBV12-4,TRBD1,ASSTHASGGMGNQPQH
.,TRBJ2-3,TRBV6-5,.,ASSYRLARSTDTQY